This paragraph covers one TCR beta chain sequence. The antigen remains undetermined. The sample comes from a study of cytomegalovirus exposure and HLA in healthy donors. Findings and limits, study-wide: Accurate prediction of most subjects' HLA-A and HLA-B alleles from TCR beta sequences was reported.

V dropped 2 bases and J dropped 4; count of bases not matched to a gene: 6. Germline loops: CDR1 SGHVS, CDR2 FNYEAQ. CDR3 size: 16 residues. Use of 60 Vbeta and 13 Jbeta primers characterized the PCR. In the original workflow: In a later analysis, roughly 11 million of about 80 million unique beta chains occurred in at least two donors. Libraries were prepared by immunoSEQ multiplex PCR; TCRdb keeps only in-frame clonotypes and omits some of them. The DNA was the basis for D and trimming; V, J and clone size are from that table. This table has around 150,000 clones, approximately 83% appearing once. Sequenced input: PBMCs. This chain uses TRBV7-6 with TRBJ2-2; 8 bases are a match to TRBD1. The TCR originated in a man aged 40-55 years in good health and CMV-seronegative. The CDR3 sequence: CASSLRAGGITGELFF. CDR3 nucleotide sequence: TGTGCCAGCAGCTTACGGGCAGGGGGCATCACCGGGGAGCTGTTTTTT.